The TCR beta chain under discussion was sequenced for a study of cytomegalovirus exposure and HLA in healthy donors. Broader study findings: The study carried out a later analysis of TCR beta sequences. It associated some 17,000 of them with specific HLA alleles at a false discovery rate of 0.05.

As for this clone: Its antigen is not known.

The PCR made use of 60 Vbeta and 13 Jbeta primers. Libraries were prepared by immunoSEQ multiplex PCR; TCRdb keeps only in-frame clonotypes and omits some of them. The repertoire holds 250,000 to 350,000 clones, with about nine tenths as singletons. This CDR3 contains 13 residues. Trimming removed 4 bases from V and 0 bases from J, with 6 bases in between. Germline loops: CDR1 SGHDN, CDR2 FVKESK. The clonotype originates from a man in his forties in good health and CMV-seropositive. Sequencing used PBMCs. This chain joins TRBV14 and TRBJ1-1; D gene uncertain. The CDR3 spells CASSPYLNTEAFF. CDR3 coding DNA: TGTGCCAGCAGCCCCTACCTGAACACTGAAGCTTTCTTT.